This paragraph reports one T cell receptor (beta chain). The total RNA that was extracted per sample amounted to at least 5.5 micrograms. A J-beta primer mix and a sample-barcoded 5' primer were used in a second PCR of about 7 to 12 cycles. TCRdb recomputed calls from the 5' RACE reads with MiXCR, one row per CDR3 protein. The repertoire holds about 1.1 million distinct CDR3 sequences, with under 40% as singletons. This specimen belongs to a study of blood T cells in healthy people across ages. Background on the study: The template switching approach captured approximately one barcoded beta molecule for every two T cells.

This CDR3 is 16 amino acids long. This chain connects TRBV21-1 to TRBJ1-6; TRBD1 is taken as the D call from the table, unchecked against the DNA. TRBV21-1 is marked as a pseudogene. The TCR sequence derives from a man aged 18 to 29 in good health. The sequenced sample was blood. The DNA of the CDR3 is TGTGCCAGCAGCAAAAGTAAGGTCCGGGGTGATTCACCCCTCCACTTT. This gives the protein CASSKSKVRGDSPLHF.